The 16 T cell receptor beta chains in this list originate from one sample, sequenced in a study of post-analysis software for immune sequencing data. The study, taken as a whole, reports: There were roughly five TRBV segments more frequent in patients than controls, and TRBV5-6, TRBV5-1 and TRBV20-1 were among them.

Their target antigens are unknown. Prepared libraries of TCR beta cDNA carried unique molecular identifiers. TCRdb analysed the PCR reads with MiXCR anew, one entry per CDR3 protein. The sample contains more than 500,000 distinct CDR3 sequences, roughly 34% of which appear only once. The sequenced sample was blood. These receptor sequences come from a girl under 18 with multiple sclerosis.

The chain couples TRBV5-5 to TRBJ2-1; no clear D gene. Deletions cut 1 base from V and 6 bases from J, with 11 bases between. This CDR3 region has 14 residues. Looked up from germline, CDR1 is SGHKS and CDR2 is YYEKEE (reference sequence). CDR3 DNA: TGTGCCAGCAGCTTGCCCGACCCACGCAATGAGCAGTTCTTC. This encodes CASSLPDPRNEQFF. Filled out from reference TRBV5-5 and TRBJ2-1, the complete variable domain reads DAGVTQSPTHLIKTRGQQVTLRCSPISGHKSVSWYQQVLGQGPQFIFQYYEKEERGRGNFPDRFSARQFPNYSSELNVNALLLGDSALYLCASSLPDPRNEQFFGPGTRLTVL.

Only a few counts were recorded for this clonotype. The chain combines TRBV29-1 with TRBJ1-1, with D tentatively TRBD1 (6 bases). The CDR3 runs to 13 residues. Germline CDR1 and CDR2: SQVTM and ANQGSEA. V lost 7 bases to trimming and J lost 0 bases, with 12 bases between them. For the CDR3, the DNA is TGCAGCGGTCGGACAGTTTTGAACACTGAAGCTTTCTTT. It codes for CSGRTVLNTEAFF.

This clonotype has a count of ten or more. The chain recombines TRBV20-1 with TRBJ2-5; D call uncertain. This CDR3 region has 12 residues. V shed 7 bases and J shed 4 bases, with 13 bases lying between them. From germline, CDR1 is DFQATT and CDR2 SNEGSKA (reference sequence). CDR3 residues: CSGALTGETQYF. The DNA for the CDR3 is TGCAGTGGGGCCCTAACGGGAGAGACCCAGTACTTC.

This clonotype was counted a few times. The J gene is TRBJ2-3, the V gene TRBV6-1; D could derive from TRBD1 or TRBD2 (6 bases each). Germline CDR1 is MNHNS and CDR2 is SASEGT. The V and J ends lost 8 bases and 3 bases respectively, with 24 bases between them. This CDR3 has 17 amino acids. The CDR3 bases are TGTGCCAGCTCAAGGGGGGCGCCTCCCCCTAGGACAGATACGCAGTATTTT. Translating it yields CASSRGAPPPRTDTQYF.

The V call is TRBV4-1, the J call TRBJ1-2; maybe TRBD1 (5 bases). This CDR3 has 14 residues. Germline CDR1 is MGHRA and CDR2 is YSYEKL. Trimming took 0 bases from V and 6 from J, leaving 11 bases between them. The CDR3 here is CASSQDLPGNGYTF. CDR3 in DNA: TGCGCCAGCAGCCAAGATTTGCCAGGGAATGGCTACACCTTC.

The chain links TRBV5-1 to TRBJ1-2; 11 bases align to TRBD1. The length of the CDR3 is 15 residues. The ends lost 4 bases at V and 4 bases at J; junction bases unmatched: 6. The germline V gene encodes CDR1 SGHRS and CDR2 YFSETQ. The CDR3 nucleotides are TGCGCCAGCAGCATTGAAGGACAGGGGGCCTATGGCTACACCTTC. Its protein product is CASSIEGQGAYGYTF.

This clonotype has a single count. The gene calls are TRBV28 and TRBJ2-5; 10 positions match TRBD2. Per germline, CDR1 MDHEN and CDR2 SYDVKM. J was trimmed by 5 bases and V by 7 bases; bases with no gene match: 10. The CDR3 sequence is 15 residues long. CDR3 region: CASTKSGGAYETQYF. The CDR3 coding sequence is TGTGCCAGCACCAAAAGCGGGGGGGCCTATGAGACCCAGTACTTC. The whole variable domain, remainder taken from reference TRBV28 and TRBJ2-5, is DVKVTQSSRYLVKRTGEKVFLECVQDMDHENMFWYRQDPGLGLRLIYFSYDVKMKEKGDIPEGYSVSREKKERFSLILESASTNQTSMYLCASTKSGGAYETQYFGPGTRLLVL.

The table lists this clonotype with a few counts. This chain uses TRBV20-1 with TRBJ2-3; D gene uncertain. Germline V gene sequence: CDR1 DFQATT, CDR2 SNEGSKA (reference sequence). The length of the CDR3 is 13 residues. With 3 bases removed from V and 2 bases from J, the gap between germline ends came to 9 bases. CDR3 residues: CSARDDFTDTQYF. CDR3 nucleotides: TGCAGTGCTAGGGACGATTTCACAGATACGCAGTATTTT.

V and J are TRBV27 and TRBJ2-6; a possible D gene is TRBD1 (6 bases). V dropped 7 bases and J dropped 2 bases, with 9 bases sitting between them. This CDR3 region has 14 residues. CDR1 is MNHEY, CDR2 SMNVEV, per germline (reference sequence). This chain's CDR3 is CASTYRAGANVLTF. CDR3 nucleotide sequence: TGTGCCAGCACTTACAGGGCTGGGGCCAACGTCCTGACTTTC.

In this sample, this clonotype turned up a few times. The chain has TRBV5-1 and TRBJ2-4; TRBD1 agrees at 8 bases. The J call may be faulty, since TRBJ2-7 better matches the DNA end. Per the germline V gene, CDR1 is SGHRS and CDR2 is YFSETQ. The CDR3 runs 14 residues. CDR3 region: CASSLQGAVYEQYF. The CDR3 region has the DNA TGCGCCAGCAGCTTGCAGGGGGCTGTCTACGAGCAGTACTTC.

V is TRBV5-1 and J is TRBJ2-2; 7 bases agree with TRBD1. V lost 3 bases, J lost 6 bases, and 8 bases stayed unmatched. The CDR3 is made up of 15 amino acids. Germline lookup yields CDR1 SGHRS and CDR2 YFSETQ. This chain's CDR3 is CASSSDRAFSGELFF. The CDR3, as DNA: TGCGCCAGCAGCTCAGACAGGGCCTTTTCCGGGGAGCTGTTTTTT.

The chain carries TRBV27 and TRBJ1-3; D not resolved. The V end lost 3 bases, the J end lost 1 base, and 7 bases lay between the germline ends. The germline V gene has CDR1 MNHEY and CDR2 SMNVEV (reference sequence). CDR3 size: 14 residues. CDR3 sequence (DNA): TGTGCCAGCAGTTTTGCTAGATCTGGAAACACCATATATTTT. It specifies CASSFARSGNTIYF.

This clonotype occurred a few times. The chain recombines TRBV9 with TRBJ2-3; 10 nucleotides match TRBD1. Trimming at V came to 3 bases and at J to 2 bases, leaving 15 bases not matched to a gene. This CDR3 is 19 amino acids long. CDR1 SGDLS and CDR2 YYNGEE come from the germline V gene. The CDR3 loop is CASSAPGQGFGANTDTQYF. The CDR3, as DNA: TGTGCCAGCAGCGCACCGGGACAGGGGTTCGGGGCAAACACAGATACGCAGTATTTT.

This clonotype has more than one count but fewer than ten. This rearrangement joins TRBV20-1 to TRBJ2-7; 8 bases match TRBD2. The length of the CDR3 is 13 residues. Germline lookup yields CDR1 DFQATT and CDR2 SNEGSKA (reference sequence). V lost 3 bases to trimming and J lost 11 bases; unmatched junction nucleotides: 12. CDR3 sequence: CSAREVAGPQEYF. The CDR3 nucleotides read TGCAGTGCTAGGGAAGTAGCGGGGCCCCAAGAGTACTTC.

This clonotype turned up a few times. V usage is TRBV20-1 and J usage is TRBJ2-5, with D perhaps TRBD1 (6 bases). The CDR3 contains 11 residues. Germline V gene sequence: CDR1 DFQATT, CDR2 SNEGSKA (reference sequence). V was cut by 8 bases and J by 2 bases, with 9 bases left in between. Here the CDR3 reads CSWGLQETQYF. The CDR3 coding sequence is TGCAGTTGGGGGCTGCAAGAGACCCAGTACTTC.

CDR3 coding DNA: TGTGCCAGCAGCTTAGCGGTATCTAGCCACTTGTCCTACAATGAGCAGTTCTTC. Protein: CASSLAVSSHLSYNEQFF. The chain uses TRBV7-9 and TRBJ2-1, with a tentative D call TRBD2 (5 bases). The CDR3 loop spans 18 amino acids. Germline V gene lookup returns CDR1 SEHNR and CDR2 FQNEAQ (reference sequence). Deletions cut 0 bases from V and 1 base from J, with 16 bases between.